The present entry profiles one T cell receptor beta chain with its context. Its target is unknown. The data originate from a study of shared clonotypes between healthy human individuals. Study conclusions and caveats: Generally, estimated richness proved larger in naive subsets than it did in memory subsets.

Germline V gene sequence: CDR1 MDHEN, CDR2 SYDVKM. V lost 6 bases and J lost 7; bases outside the gene matches: 14. The CDR3 totals 16 residues. Every one of the donors was a Caucasian adult that lived in Nashville, Tennessee. Per the original data handling: Filtering was not the same, since immunoSEQ gave junction-only sequences without quality scores. Assay: immunoSEQ multiplex PCR; the TCRdb copy retains only in-frame clones and omits some. Clone size and the V and J calls come from that table; the DNA yielded D and trimming. This table has about 1.5 million clones, approximately 98% appearing once.

The rearrangement uses TRBV28 and TRBJ1-2; TRBD1 matches 10 bases. The material sequenced was naive CD4+ T cells sorted from blood. This sample's subset: CD45RA+ positively selected. The sequence was collected from a man under 40 in good health. The CDR3 loop is CASSLLPGQGKGGYTF. CDR3 bases: TGTGCCAGCAGCCTCCTTCCGGGACAGGGGAAAGGTGGCTACACCTTC.